The 3 T cell receptor beta chains reported below all come from one sample, sequenced in a study of response to subunit inactivated influenza vaccine. One entry per CDR3 protein results from TCRdb running MiXCR on the RT-PCR reads. Altogether roughly 790,000 distinct CDR3 sequences are present, over 20% being singletons, with the ten largest covering 10%. Sequenced material: PBMCs from blood, taken 4 to 6 days after vaccination. The receptors were sampled from a man aged 45-60 years who received an inactivated influenza vaccine.

This clonotype was seen a handful of times. This sequence joins TRBV7-2 and TRBJ2-3, with D perhaps matching TRBD1 (5 bases). Germline CDR1 SGHTA, CDR2 FQGNSA. The CDR3 totals 13 residues. The germline V and J ends were trimmed by 4 bases and 4 bases, with 9 bases remaining between them. The DNA for the CDR3 is TGTGCCAGCAGCTCTCCAGGGCCAGATACGCAGTATTTT. Residues: CASSSPGPDTQYF.

This chain connects TRBV20-1 to TRBJ1-1; 9 nucleotides line up with TRBD1. The CDR3 covers 14 residues. Germline CDR1 DFQATT, CDR2 SNEGSKA (reference sequence). J gave up 0 bases and V 6 bases, and 5 bases lay outside the gene matches. The CDR3 coding sequence is TGCAGTGCGCTGGACAGGGGACTGAACACTGAAGCTTTCTTT. It specifies CSALDRGLNTEAFF.

This clonotype was seen a few times. This chain joins TRBV6-1 and TRBJ2-5, with TRBD1 matching over 7 bases. Germline loops: CDR1 MNHNS, CDR2 SASEGT. The trim removed 6 bases at V and 1 base at J, leaving 8 bases unmatched. The CDR3 sequence is 15 residues long. CDR3 loop: CASSRGQATQETQYF. The CDR3 DNA is TGTGCCAGCAGCCGAGGACAGGCGACCCAAGAGACCCAGTACTTC.